This TCR beta chain was sequenced for a study of OX40 agonist ivuxolimab in advanced cancers. Background on the study: Patients were infused with ivuxolimab every 2 weeks at 0.01 to 10 mg/kg.

The V end lost 5 bases, the J end lost 6 bases, and 20 bases lay between the germline ends. Germline-derived CDR1 and CDR2 are GTSNPN and SVGIG (reference sequence). The CDR3 covers 15 residues. Here immunoSEQ multiplex PCR was the method, and the copy in TCRdb shows in-frame clones only, minus some. Of approximately 70,000 clones listed, almost 85% are singletons. The TCR sequence derives from an adult with an advanced solid tumor such as melanoma, head and neck, liver or kidney cancer. This specimen consisted of CD4+ or CD8+ T cells sorted from blood, obtained in a trial of the OX40 agonist ivuxolimab. The V call is TRBV30, the J call TRBJ2-4; D is possibly TRBD1 (6 bases). The CDR3 protein is CAWHLGHPAGNIQYF. CDR3 in DNA: TGTGCCTGGCACCTGGGACACCCGGCGGGAAACATTCAGTACTTC.